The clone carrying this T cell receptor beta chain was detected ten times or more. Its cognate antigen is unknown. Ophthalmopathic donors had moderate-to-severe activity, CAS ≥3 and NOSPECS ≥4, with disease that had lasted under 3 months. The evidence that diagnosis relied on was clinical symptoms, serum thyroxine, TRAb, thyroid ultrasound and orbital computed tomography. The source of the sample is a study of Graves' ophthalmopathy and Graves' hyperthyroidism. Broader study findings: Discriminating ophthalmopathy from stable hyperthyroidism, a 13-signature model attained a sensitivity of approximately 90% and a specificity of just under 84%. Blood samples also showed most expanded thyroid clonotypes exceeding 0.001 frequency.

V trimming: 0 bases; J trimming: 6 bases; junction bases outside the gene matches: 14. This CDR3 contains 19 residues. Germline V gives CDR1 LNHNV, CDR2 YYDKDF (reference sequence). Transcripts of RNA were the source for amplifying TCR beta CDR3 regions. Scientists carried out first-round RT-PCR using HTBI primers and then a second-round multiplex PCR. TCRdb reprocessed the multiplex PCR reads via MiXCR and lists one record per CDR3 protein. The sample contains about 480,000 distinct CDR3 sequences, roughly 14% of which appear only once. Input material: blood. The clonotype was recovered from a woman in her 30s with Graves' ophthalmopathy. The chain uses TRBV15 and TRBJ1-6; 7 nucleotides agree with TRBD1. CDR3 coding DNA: TGTGCCACCAGCAGAGATGTGGGACAGCTTTTTTTGACTAATTCACCCCTCCACTTT. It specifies CATSRDVGQLFLTNSPLHF.